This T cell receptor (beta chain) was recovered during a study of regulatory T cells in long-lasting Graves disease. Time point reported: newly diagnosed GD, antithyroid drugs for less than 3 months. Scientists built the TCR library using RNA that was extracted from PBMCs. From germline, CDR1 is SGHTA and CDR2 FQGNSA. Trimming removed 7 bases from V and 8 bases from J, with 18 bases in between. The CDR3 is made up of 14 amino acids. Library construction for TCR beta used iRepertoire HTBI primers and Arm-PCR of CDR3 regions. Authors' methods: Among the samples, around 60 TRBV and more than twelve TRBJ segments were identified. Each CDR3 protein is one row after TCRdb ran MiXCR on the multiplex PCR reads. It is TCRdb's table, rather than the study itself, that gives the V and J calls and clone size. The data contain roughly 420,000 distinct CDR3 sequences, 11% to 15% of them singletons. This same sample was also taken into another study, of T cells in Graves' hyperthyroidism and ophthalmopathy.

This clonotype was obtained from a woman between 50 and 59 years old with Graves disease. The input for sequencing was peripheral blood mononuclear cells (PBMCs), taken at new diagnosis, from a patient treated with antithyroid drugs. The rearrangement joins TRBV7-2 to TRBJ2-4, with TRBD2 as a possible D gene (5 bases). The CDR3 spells CASTRLGEWDIQYF. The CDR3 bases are TGTGCCAGCACCAGACTTGGGGAGTGGGACATTCAGTACTTC.